The 7 T cell receptor beta chains reported below all come from one sample, sequenced in a study of blood T cell repertoires in COVID-19. Sequencing was performed with immunoSEQ multiplex PCR; in TCRdb, only in-frame clones are kept and a portion is missing. The sample lists about 110,000 clones; about 80% were seen once. The specimen was peripheral blood. The receptors shown here come from a woman aged 40 to 49 with acute or convalescent COVID-19.

The gene calls are TRBV12-5 and TRBJ2-3; weak D call: TRBD1 (6 bases). The germline V gene encodes CDR1 LGHNT and CDR2 FRNRAP. The CDR3 covers 14 residues. V lost 3 bases and J 2 bases, leaving 9 bases between the germline ends. CDR3 DNA: TGTGCTAGTGGTTTTCGACAGGCCACAGATACGCAGTATTTT. It translates to CASGFRQATDTQYF. The full variable domain, with the rest looked up from reference TRBV12-5 and TRBJ2-3, is DARVTQTPRHKVTEMGQEVTMRCQPILGHNTVFWYRQTMMQGLELLAYFRNRAPLDDSGMPKDRFSAEMPDATLATLKIQPSEPRDSAVYFCASGFRQATDTQYFGPGTRLTVL.

The chain joins TRBV2 to TRBJ1-5, with 7 bases fitting TRBD1. With 3 bases clipped from V and 0 bases from J, the junction kept 5 bases outside the gene matches. CDR1 is SNHLY and CDR2 is FYNNEI in the germline V gene. The CDR3 loop spans 16 amino acids. CDR3 loop: CASSDQGGYSNQPQHF. CDR3 nucleotide sequence: TGTGCCAGCAGTGATCAGGGGGGTTATAGCAATCAGCCCCAGCATTTT.

The chain has TRBV10-2 and TRBJ2-3; 7 nucleotides match TRBD2. The CDR3 is 16 amino acids. V trimming: 2 bases; J trimming: 2 bases; junction bases outside the gene matches: 7. Looked up from germline, CDR1 is WSHSY and CDR2 is SAAADI. The CDR3 sequence: CASSEAMGGDTDTQYF. The CDR3 DNA reads as TGCGCCAGCAGTGAGGCGATGGGGGGGGACACAGATACGCAGTATTTT.

This clone was seen only once. The rearrangement links TRBV19 to TRBJ1-5, with D perhaps TRBD1 (5 bases). The germline gives CDR1 LNHDA, CDR2 SQIVND (reference sequence). CDR3 size: 14 residues. V lost 3 bases and J 6 bases, leaving 12 bases between the germline ends. The CDR3 DNA follows: TGTGCCAGTAGTATTGTTAGGGGAGGTCAGCCCCAGCATTTT. It specifies CASSIVRGGQPQHF.

V usage is TRBV10-2 and J usage is TRBJ2-2, with TRBD1 as a possible D gene (6 bases). The CDR3 totals 14 residues. Germline assignment: CDR1 WSHSY and CDR2 SAAADI. V lost 6 bases and J 4 bases, leaving 12 bases between the germline ends. DNA of the CDR3: TGCGCCAGCAGGACAGGAATAACCACCGGGGAGCTGTTTTTT. Protein: CASRTGITTGELFF.

This clone was recorded at least ten times. The rearrangement joins TRBV25-1 to TRBJ2-6; perhaps TRBD1 as D (5 bases). V gave up 6 bases and J gave up 1 base, with 7 bases separating them. This CDR3 region has 14 residues. From germline, CDR1 is MGHDK and CDR2 SYGVNS. Here the CDR3 DNA reads TGTGCCAGCAGACCAGGGTCTGGGGCCAACGTCCTGACTTTC. Amino acids: CASRPGSGANVLTF.

This sequence joins TRBV4-1 and TRBJ2-3, with D perhaps TRBD2 (7 bases). The CDR3 consists of 16 residues. The V gene's germline CDR1 is MGHRA and CDR2 YSYEKL. The ends were cut back, 1 base at V and 7 bases at J, with 18 bases in the middle. The CDR3 bases are TGCGCCAGCAGCCAAGGCTCTATGGGGGGGCTTAATACGCAGTATTTT. Its translation is CASSQGSMGGLNTQYF.